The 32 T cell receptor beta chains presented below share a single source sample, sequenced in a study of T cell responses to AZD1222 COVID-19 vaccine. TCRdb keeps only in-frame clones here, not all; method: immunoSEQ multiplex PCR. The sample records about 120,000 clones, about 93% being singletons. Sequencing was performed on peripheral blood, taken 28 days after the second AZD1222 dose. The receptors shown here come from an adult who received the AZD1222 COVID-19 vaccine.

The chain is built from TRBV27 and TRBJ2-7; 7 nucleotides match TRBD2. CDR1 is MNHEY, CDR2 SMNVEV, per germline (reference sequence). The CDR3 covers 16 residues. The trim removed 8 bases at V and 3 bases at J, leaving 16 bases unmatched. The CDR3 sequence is CASSSLGGSDLYEQYF. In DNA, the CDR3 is TGTGCCAGCTCTTCCTTAGGCGGGAGTGATCTCTACGAGCAGTACTTC.

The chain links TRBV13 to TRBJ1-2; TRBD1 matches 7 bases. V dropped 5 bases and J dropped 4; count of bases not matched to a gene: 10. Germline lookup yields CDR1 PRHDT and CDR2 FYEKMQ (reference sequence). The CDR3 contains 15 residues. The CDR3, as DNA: TGTGCCAGCAGCACCCGTCCGGGACAGATCTATGGCTACACCTTC. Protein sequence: CASSTRPGQIYGYTF.

Here the CDR3 reads CASSFPGQEAFF. In nucleotides, the CDR3 is TGTGCCAGCAGCTTTCCGGGACAGGAAGCTTTCTTT. This chain connects TRBV7-9 to TRBJ1-1, with 7 bases lining up with TRBD1. The CDR3 has 12 residues. Germline CDR1 reads SEHNR; CDR2 reads FQNEAQ (reference sequence). V gave up 3 bases and J gave up 8 bases; unmatched junction bases: 3.

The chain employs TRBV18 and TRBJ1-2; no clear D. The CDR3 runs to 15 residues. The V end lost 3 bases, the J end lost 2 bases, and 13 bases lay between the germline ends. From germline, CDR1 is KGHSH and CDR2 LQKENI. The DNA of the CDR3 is TGTGCCAGCTCACCGGATACAGCGACCAACTATGGCTACACCTTC. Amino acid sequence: CASSPDTATNYGYTF.

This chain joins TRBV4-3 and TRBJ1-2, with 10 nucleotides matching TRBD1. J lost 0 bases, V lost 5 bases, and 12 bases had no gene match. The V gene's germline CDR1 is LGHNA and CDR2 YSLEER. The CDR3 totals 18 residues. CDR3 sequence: CASSKYSGTGAANYGYTF. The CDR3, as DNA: TGCGCCAGCAGCAAATACTCCGGGACAGGGGCGGCTAACTATGGCTACACCTTC.

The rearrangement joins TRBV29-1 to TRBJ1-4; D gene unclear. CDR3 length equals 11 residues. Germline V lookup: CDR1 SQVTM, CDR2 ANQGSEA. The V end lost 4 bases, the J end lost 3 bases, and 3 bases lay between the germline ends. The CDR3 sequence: CSVVANEKLFF. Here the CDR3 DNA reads TGCAGCGTTGTGGCTAATGAAAAACTGTTTTTT.

The CDR3 is CASSIGRGWDTGELFF. CDR3 coding DNA: TGTGCCAGTAGTATAGGAAGGGGTTGGGACACCGGGGAGCTGTTTTTT. The V gene is TRBV19, the J gene TRBJ2-2, with D perhaps TRBD1 (5 bases). Trimming took 1 base from V and 3 from J, leaving 12 bases between them. The CDR3 runs 16 residues. CDR1 and CDR2 from the germline V gene are LNHDA and SQIVND (reference sequence).

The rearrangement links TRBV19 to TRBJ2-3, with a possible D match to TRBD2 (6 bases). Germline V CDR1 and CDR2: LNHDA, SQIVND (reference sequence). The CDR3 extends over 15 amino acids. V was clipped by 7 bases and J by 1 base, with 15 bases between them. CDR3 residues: CASNTGSLGTDTQYF. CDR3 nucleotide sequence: TGTGCCAGTAACACCGGGAGTCTTGGCACAGATACGCAGTATTTT.

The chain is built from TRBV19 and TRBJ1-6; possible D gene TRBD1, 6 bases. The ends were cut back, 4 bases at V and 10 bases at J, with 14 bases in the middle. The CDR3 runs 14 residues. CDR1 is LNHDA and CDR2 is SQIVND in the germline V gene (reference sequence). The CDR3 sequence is CASSTTQGRSPLHF. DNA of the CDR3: TGTGCCAGTAGTACGACACAGGGTCGGTCACCCCTCCACTTT.

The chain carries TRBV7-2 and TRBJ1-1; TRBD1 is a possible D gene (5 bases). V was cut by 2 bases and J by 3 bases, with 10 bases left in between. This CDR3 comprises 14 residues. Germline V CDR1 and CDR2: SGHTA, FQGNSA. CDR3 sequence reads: CASSLLKGYTEAFF. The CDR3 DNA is TGTGCCAGCAGCTTATTAAAGGGGTACACTGAAGCTTTCTTT.

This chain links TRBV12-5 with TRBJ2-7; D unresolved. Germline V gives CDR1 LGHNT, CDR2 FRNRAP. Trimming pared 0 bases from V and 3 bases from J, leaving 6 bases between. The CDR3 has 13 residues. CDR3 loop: CASGLVGGYEQYF. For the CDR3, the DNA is TGTGCTAGTGGTTTGGTGGGTGGCTACGAGCAGTACTTC. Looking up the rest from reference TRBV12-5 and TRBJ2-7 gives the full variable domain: DARVTQTPRHKVTEMGQEVTMRCQPILGHNTVFWYRQTMMQGLELLAYFRNRAPLDDSGMPKDRFSAEMPDATLATLKIQPSEPRDSAVYFCASGLVGGYEQYFGPGTRLTVT.

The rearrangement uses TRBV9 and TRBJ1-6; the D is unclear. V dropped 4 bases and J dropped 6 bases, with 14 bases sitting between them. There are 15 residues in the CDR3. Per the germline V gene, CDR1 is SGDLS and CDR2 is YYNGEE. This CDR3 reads CASSLPGEGNSPLHF. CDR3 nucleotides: TGTGCCAGCAGCCTCCCAGGAGAGGGTAATTCACCCCTCCACTTT.

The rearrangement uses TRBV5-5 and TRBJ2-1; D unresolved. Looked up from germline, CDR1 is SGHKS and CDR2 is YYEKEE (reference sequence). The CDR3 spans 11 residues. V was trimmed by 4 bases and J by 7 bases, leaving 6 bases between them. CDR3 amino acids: CASSLFNEQFF. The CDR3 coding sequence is TGTGCCAGCAGCCTGTTTAATGAGCAGTTCTTC. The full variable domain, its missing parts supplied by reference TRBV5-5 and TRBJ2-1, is DAGVTQSPTHLIKTRGQQVTLRCSPISGHKSVSWYQQVLGQGPQFIFQYYEKEERGRGNFPDRFSARQFPNYSSELNVNALLLGDSALYLCASSLFNEQFFGPGTRLTVL.

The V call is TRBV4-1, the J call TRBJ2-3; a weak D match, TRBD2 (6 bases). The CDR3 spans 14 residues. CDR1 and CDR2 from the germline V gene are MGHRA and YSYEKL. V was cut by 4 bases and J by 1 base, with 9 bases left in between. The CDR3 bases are TGCGCCAGCAGCCTGGGACTTGGCACAGATACGCAGTATTTT. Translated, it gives CASSLGLGTDTQYF.

CDR3: CAWSIPWTVSPPMDGYTF. The CDR3 DNA is TGTGCCTGGAGTATCCCCTGGACAGTATCCCCCCCGATGGATGGCTACACCTTC. This chain connects TRBV30 to TRBJ1-2; D may be TRBD1 (6 bases). This CDR3 comprises 18 residues. Germline V CDR1 and CDR2: GTSNPN, SVGIG (reference sequence). Trimming cost V 2 bases and J 6 bases, with 28 bases left between them.

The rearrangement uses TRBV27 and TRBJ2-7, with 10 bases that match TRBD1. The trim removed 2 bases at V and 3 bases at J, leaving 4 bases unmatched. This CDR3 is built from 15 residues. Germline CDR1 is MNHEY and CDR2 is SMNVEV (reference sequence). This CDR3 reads CASSLVGQGNYEQYF. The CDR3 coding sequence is TGTGCCAGCAGTTTAGTGGGACAGGGGAACTACGAGCAGTACTTC.

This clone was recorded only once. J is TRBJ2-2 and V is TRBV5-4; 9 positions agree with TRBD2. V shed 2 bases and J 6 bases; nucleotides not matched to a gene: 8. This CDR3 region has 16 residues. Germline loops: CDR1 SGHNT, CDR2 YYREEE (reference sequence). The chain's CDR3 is CASSFISGRSPGELFF. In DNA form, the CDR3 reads TGTGCCAGCAGCTTTATTAGCGGGAGATCGCCCGGGGAGCTGTTTTTT.

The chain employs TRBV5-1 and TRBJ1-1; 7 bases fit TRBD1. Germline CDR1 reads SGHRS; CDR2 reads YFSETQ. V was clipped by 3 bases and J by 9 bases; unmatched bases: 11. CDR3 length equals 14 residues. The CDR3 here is CASSWGFAGQQAFF. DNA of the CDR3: TGCGCCAGCAGCTGGGGATTTGCGGGACAGCAAGCTTTCTTT.

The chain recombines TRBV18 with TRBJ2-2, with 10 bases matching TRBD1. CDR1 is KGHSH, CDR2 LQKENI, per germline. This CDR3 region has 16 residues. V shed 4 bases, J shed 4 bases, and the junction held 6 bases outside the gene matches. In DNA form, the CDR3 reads TGTGCCAGCTCACTTCGGACAGGGGGAGGCACCGGGGAGCTGTTTTTT. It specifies CASSLRTGGGTGELFF.

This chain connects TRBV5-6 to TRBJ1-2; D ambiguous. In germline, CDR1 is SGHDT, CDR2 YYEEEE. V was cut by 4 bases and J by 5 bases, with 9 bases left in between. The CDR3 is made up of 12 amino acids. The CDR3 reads CASSPGEYGYTF. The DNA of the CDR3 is TGTGCCAGCAGCCCTGGGGAGTATGGCTACACCTTC.

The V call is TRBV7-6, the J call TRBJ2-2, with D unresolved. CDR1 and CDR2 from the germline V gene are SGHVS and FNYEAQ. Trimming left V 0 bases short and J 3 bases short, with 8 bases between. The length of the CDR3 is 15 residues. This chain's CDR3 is CASSLATGDTGELFF. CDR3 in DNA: TGTGCCAGCAGCTTAGCGACTGGTGACACCGGGGAGCTGTTTTTT.

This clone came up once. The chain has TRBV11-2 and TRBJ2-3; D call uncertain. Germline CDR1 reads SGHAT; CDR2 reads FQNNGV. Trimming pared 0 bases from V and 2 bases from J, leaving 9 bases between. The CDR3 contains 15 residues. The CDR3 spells CASSLDWITTDTQYF. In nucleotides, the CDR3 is TGTGCCAGCAGCTTAGATTGGATCACCACAGATACGCAGTATTTT.

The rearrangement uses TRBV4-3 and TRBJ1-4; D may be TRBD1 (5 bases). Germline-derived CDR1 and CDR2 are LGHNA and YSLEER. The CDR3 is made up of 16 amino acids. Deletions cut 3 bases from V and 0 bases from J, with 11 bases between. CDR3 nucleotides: TGCGCCAGCAGCCACGGGGCCCTTGCAACTAATGAAAAACTGTTTTTT. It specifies CASSHGALATNEKLFF.

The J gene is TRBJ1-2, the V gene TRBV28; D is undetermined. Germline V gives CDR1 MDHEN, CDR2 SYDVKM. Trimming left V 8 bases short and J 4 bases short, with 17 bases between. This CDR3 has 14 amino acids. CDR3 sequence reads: CASVGGSRAYGYTF. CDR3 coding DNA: TGTGCCAGCGTCGGTGGGTCTCGAGCCTATGGCTACACCTTC.

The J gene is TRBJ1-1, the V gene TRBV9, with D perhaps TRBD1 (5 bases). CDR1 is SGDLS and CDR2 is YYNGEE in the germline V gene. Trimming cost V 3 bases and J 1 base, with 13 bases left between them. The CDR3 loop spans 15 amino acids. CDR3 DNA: TGTGCCAGCAGCGCCCGGCCGGACACGAACACTGAAGCTTTCTTT. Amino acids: CASSARPDTNTEAFF.

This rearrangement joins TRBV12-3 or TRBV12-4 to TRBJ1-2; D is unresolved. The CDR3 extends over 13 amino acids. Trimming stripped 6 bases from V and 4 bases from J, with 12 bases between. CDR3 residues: CASSPTVSYGYTF. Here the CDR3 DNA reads TGTGCCAGCAGCCCCACAGTAAGCTATGGCTACACCTTC.

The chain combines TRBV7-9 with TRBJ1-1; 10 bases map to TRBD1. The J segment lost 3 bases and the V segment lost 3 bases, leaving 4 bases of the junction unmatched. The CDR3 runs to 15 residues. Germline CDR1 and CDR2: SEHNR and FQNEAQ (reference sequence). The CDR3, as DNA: TGTGCCAGCAGCTTCCAGGGACAGGGGTACACTGAAGCTTTCTTT. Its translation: CASSFQGQGYTEAFF.

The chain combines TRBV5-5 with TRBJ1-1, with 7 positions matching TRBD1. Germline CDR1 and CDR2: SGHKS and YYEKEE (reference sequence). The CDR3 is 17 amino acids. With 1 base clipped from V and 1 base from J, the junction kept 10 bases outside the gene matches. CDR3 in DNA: TGTGCCAGCAGCTTGCTTGGGCAGGGGGTGAGGAACACTGAAGCTTTCTTT. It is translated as CASSLLGQGVRNTEAFF.

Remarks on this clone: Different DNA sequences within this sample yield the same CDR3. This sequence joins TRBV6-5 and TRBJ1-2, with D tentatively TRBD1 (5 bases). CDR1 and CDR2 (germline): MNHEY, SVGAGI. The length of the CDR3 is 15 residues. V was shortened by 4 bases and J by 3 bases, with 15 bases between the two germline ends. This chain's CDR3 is CASSSILDRDYGYTF. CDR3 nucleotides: TGTGCCAGCAGTTCCATCCTAGACAGAGACTATGGCTACACCTTC.

CDR3 protein: CASSVAGGLLETQYF. Written as DNA, the CDR3 is TGTGCCAGCAGCGTAGCGGGGGGCCTCCTGGAGACCCAGTACTTC. V gene TRBV9 combines with J gene TRBJ2-5; D is possibly TRBD2 (7 bases). V lost 0 bases, J lost 5 bases, and 14 bases lay in between. The V gene's germline CDR1 is SGDLS and CDR2 YYNGEE. This CDR3 region has 15 residues.

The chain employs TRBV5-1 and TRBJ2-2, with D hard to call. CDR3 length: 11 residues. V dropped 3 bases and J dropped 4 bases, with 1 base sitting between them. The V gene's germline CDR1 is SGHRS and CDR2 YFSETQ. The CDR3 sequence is CASSSTGELFF. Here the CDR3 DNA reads TGCGCCAGCAGCTCCACCGGGGAGCTGTTTTTT.

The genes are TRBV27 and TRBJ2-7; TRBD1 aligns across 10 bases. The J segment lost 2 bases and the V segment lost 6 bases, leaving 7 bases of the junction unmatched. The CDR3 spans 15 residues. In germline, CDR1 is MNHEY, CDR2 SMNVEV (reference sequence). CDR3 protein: CASRPTGTGAYEQYF. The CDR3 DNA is TGTGCCAGCAGACCAACCGGGACAGGGGCCTACGAGCAGTACTTC.